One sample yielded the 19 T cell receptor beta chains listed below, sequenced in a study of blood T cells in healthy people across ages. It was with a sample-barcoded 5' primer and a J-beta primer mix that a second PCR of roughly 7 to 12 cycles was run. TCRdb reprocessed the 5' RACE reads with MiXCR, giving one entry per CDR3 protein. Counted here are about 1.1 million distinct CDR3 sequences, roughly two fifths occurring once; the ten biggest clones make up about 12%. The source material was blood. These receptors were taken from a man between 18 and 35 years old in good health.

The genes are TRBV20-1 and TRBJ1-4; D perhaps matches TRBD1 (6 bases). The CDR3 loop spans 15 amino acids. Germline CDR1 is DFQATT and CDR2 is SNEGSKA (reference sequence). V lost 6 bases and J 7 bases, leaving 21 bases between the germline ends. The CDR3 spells CSALRNRDVGEKLFF. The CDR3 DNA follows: TGCAGTGCCCTACGCAACAGGGATGTAGGTGAAAAACTGTTTTTT.

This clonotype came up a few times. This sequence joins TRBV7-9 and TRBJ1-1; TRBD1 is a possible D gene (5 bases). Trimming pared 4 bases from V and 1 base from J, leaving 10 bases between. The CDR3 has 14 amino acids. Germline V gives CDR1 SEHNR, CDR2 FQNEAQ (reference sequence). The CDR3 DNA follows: TGTGCCAGCAGCTCCGGACATCCGAACACTGAAGCTTTCTTT. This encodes CASSSGHPNTEAFF.

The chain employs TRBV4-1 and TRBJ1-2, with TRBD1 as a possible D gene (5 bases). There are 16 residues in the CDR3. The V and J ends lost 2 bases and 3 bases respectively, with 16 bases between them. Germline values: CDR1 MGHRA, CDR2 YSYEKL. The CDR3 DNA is TGCGCCAGCAGCCAACTTCCAGCAGGGTACGACTATGGCTACACCTTC. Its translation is CASSQLPAGYDYGYTF.

CDR3 DNA sequence: TGCGCCAGCAGCCAAGAACGGGGGGGTCGTCCTGGAAACACCATATATTTT. Protein: CASSQERGGRPGNTIYF. The chain couples TRBV4-3 to TRBJ1-3; possible D gene TRBD1, 5 bases. V lost 0 bases, J lost 2 bases, and 14 bases lay in between. The CDR3 extends over 17 amino acids. Per germline, CDR1 LGHNA and CDR2 YSLEER.

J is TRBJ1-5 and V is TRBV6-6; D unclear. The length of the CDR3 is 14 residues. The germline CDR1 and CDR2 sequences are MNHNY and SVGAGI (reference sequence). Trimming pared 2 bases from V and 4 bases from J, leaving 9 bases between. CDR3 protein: CASSYVAGNQPQHF. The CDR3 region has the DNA TGTGCCAGCAGTTACGTCGCCGGGAATCAGCCCCAGCATTTT.

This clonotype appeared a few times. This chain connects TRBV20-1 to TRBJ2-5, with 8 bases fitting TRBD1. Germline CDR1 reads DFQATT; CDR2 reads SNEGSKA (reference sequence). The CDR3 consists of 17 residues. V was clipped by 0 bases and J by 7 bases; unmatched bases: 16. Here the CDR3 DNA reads TGCAGTGCTAGAGATGGGGGGCGGGGACAGGACTTGGGGACCCAGTACTTC. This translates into CSARDGGRGQDLGTQYF.

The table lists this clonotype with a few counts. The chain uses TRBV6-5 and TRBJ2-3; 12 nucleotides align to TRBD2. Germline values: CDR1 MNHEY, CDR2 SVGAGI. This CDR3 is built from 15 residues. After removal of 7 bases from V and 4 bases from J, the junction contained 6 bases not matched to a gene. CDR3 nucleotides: TGTGCCAGCATGGGGCTAGCGGGGGGGGCAGATACGCAGTATTTT. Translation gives CASMGLAGGADTQYF.

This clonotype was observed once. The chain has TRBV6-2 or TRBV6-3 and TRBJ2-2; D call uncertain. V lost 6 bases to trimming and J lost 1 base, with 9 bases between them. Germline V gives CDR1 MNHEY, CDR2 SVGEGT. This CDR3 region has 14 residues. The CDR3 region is CASREDKNTGELFF. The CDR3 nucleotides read TGTGCCAGCAGGGAAGACAAGAACACCGGGGAGCTGTTTTTT.

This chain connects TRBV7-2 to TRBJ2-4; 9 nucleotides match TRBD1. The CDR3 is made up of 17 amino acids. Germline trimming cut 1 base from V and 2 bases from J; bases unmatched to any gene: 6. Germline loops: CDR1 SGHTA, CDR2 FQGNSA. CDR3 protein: CASSLVGQGGPKNIQYF. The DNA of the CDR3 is TGTGCCAGCAGCTTAGTGGGACAGGGAGGTCCCAAAAACATTCAGTACTTC.

The CDR3 is CASSQTQGRENQPQHF. The CDR3 bases are TGTGCCAGCAGCCAAACACAGGGGAGGGAGAATCAGCCCCAGCATTTT. The chain recombines TRBV3-1 with TRBJ1-5; 7 bases are shared with TRBD1. V lost 2 bases to trimming and J lost 4 bases; unmatched junction nucleotides: 8. CDR3 size: 16 residues. Looked up from germline, CDR1 is LGHDT and CDR2 is YNNKEL (reference sequence).

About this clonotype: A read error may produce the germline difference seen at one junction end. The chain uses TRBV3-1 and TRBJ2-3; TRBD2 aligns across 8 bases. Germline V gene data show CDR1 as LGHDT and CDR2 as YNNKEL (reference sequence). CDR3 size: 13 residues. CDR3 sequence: CAGSQEFGSGEYF. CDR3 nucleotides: TGTGCCGGCAGCCAAGAGTTTGGTAGCGGGGAGTATTTT.

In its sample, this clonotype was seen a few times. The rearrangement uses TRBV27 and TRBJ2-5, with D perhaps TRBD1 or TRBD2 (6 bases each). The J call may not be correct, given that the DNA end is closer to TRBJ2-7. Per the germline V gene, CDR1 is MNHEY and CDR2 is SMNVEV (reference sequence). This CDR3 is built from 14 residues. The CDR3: CASSPYTGAGEQYF. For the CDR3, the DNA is TGTGCCAGCAGTCCCTATACGGGGGCGGGCGAGCAGTACTTC.

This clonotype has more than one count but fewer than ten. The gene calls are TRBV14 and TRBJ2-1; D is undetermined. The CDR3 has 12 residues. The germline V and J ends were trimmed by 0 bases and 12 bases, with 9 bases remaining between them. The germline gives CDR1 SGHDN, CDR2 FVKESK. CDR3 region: CASSQDAIVQFF. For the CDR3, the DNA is TGTGCCAGCAGCCAAGATGCGATAGTGCAGTTCTTC.

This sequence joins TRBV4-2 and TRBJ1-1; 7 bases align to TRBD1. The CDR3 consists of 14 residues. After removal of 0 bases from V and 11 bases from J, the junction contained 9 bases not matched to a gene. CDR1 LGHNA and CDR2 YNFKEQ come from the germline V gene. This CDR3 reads CASSQDPTGLMAFF. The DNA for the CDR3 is TGTGCCAGCAGCCAAGATCCGACAGGGTTGATGGCTTTCTTT.

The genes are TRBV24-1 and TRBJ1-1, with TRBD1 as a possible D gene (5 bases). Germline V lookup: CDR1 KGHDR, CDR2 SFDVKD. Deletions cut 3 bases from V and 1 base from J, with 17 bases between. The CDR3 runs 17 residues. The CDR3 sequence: CATSDLRRGPRNTEAFF. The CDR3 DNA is TGTGCCACCAGTGATCTTCGTAGGGGCCCTAGGAACACTGAAGCTTTCTTT.

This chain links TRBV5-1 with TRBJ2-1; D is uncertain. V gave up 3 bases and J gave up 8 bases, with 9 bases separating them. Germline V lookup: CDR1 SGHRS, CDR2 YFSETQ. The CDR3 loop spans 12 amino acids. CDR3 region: CASSSTKYEQFF. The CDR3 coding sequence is TGCGCCAGCAGCTCAACAAAATATGAGCAGTTCTTC.

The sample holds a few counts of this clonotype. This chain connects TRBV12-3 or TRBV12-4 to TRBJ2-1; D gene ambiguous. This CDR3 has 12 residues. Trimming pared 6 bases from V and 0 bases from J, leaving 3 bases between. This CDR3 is CASSDSYNEQFF. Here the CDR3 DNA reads TGTGCCAGCAGCGACTCCTACAATGAGCAGTTCTTC.

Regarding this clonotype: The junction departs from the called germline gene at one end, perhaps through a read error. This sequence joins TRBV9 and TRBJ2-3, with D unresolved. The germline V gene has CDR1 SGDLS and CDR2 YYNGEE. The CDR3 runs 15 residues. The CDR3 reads CTSSPSPSSTDTQYF. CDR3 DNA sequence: TGTACCAGCAGCCCATCGCCATCCAGCACAGATACGCAGTATTTT.

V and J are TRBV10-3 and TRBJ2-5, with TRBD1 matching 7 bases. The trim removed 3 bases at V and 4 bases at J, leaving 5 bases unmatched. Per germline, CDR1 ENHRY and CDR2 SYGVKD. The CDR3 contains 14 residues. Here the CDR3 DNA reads TGTGCCATCAGTGAACCGGGACAGCGAGAGACCCAGTACTTC. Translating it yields CAISEPGQRETQYF.